The rows below give T cell receptor beta chains drawn from one sample of a study of OX40 agonist ivuxolimab in advanced cancers. The protocol was immunoSEQ multiplex PCR, while the TCRdb copy is restricted to in-frame clones and leaves out a portion. The sample has around 97,000 clones; less than 90% are singletons. Sequences were derived from CD4+ or CD8+ T cells sorted from blood, sampled in a trial of the OX40 agonist ivuxolimab. These receptors came from an adult with an advanced solid tumor such as melanoma, head and neck, liver or kidney cancer. CDR3s include the opening cysteine and the closing phenylalanine or tryptophan.

TRBJ2-6 | TRBV5-6 | CASSLAGGGAAGGANVLTF
TRBJ1-2 | TRBV4-2 | CASSPDRDYGYTF
TRBJ2-3 | TRBV11-1 | CASSPYLQDTQYF
TRBJ1-1 | TRBV5-1 | CASSWYGVDTEAFF
TRBJ2-4 | TRBV7-2 | CASSLGRDSNIQYF
TRBJ2-1 | TRBV30 | CAWSVTRTSGGRNEQFF
TRBJ1-1 | TRBV15 | CATSARDRGAMNTEAFF
TRBJ2-3 | TRBV14 | CASSQGYLADTQYF
TRBJ2-7 | TRBV19 | CASTLSSGASYEQYF
TRBJ1-3 | TRBV29-1 | CSVERRSSGNTIYF
TRBJ1-5 | TRBV7-9 | CASSHLDQPQHF
TRBJ1-1 | TRBV19 | CASSSTPGTANTEAFF
TRBJ1-2 | TRBV7-2 | CASSSQGQGPYGYTF
TRBJ2-2 | TRBV18 | CASSPPGFKNTGELFF
TRBJ2-1 | TRBV4-1 | CASSQDTGQGHNEQFF
TRBJ1-1 | TRBV30 | CAWSRDRLNEAFF
TRBJ2-7 | TRBV5-6 | CASSLVGDSPYEQYF
TRBJ2-7 | TRBV11-2 | CASNQGWGYEQYF
TRBJ1-5 | TRBV10-1 | CASSEQAGQPQHF
TRBJ2-1 | TRBV15 | CATSREWRSSYNEQFF
TRBJ2-7 | TRBV6-5 | CASSYGDPELPYEQYF
TRBJ2-3 | TRBV7-2 | CASSQTDTQYF
TRBJ2-7 | TRBV2 | CASSVSFNSETEQYF
TRBJ2-5 | TRBV29-1 | CSVGTKQETQYF
TRBJ2-1 | TRBV11-3 | CASSPTSGGSNEQFF
TRBJ1-3 | TRBV7-2 | CASSLAAFDTIYF
TRBJ1-6 | TRBV6-6 | CASSIGGRTGRSPLHF
TRBJ1-1 | TRBV5-4 | CASSTSPKTNTEAFF
TRBJ1-1 | TRBV7-9 | CASSFRGNPSAFF
TRBJ1-1 | TRBV11-3 | CASSWDSANTEAFF
TRBJ1-1 | TRBV19 | CATRRGMNTEAFF
TRBJ1-2 | TRBV6-5 | CASRGLRGYTF
TRBJ2-7 | TRBV5-8 | CASSPDRGSEQYF
TRBJ2-1 | TRBV18 | CASFQRGGDEQFF
TRBJ1-1 | TRBV30 | CAWGGYGTEAFF
TRBJ2-3 | TRBV6-5 | CASSYDLAGRTDTQYF
TRBJ2-1 | TRBV11-2 | CASSPRLAGVYNEQFF
TRBJ2-1 | TRBV7-8 | CASSLGSSLQFF
TRBJ1-6 | TRBV11-1 | CASSLAEPSSPLHF
TRBJ1-5 | TRBV30 | CAWSVPGGSGRVNQPQHF
TRBJ1-6 | TRBV4-2 | CASSQVGAEGSPLHF